This entry is about one T cell receptor (beta chain). This record comes from a study of shared clonotypes between healthy human individuals. Study-level background: Used for every donor were three CD4 naive, three CD4 memory, two CD8 naive and one CD8 memory plate.

Tens of thousands of T cell genomes, or roughly 180 ng DNA, went into the sorted-subset replicate PCRs. The method was immunoSEQ multiplex PCR; TCRdb's version includes in-frame clones alone and lacks a portion of them. Among 2 million to 2.5 million clones, 85% to 95% were seen once, and the ten largest hold approximately 0.4%. The V and J ends lost 0 bases and 6 bases respectively, with 11 bases between them. The CDR3 runs to 14 residues. The germline gives CDR1 SGDLS, CDR2 YYNGEE. This chain connects TRBV9 to TRBJ2-3; no clear D gene. Sequenced sample: naive CD4+ T cells from PBMCs. The subset denotes: CD45RA+ positively selected. The sequence came from a man between 18 and 29 years old in good health. Some clones in this sample may be carry-over from other donors' samples. For the CDR3, the DNA is TGTGCCAGCAGCGTAGCTAGTGTTGGGGATACGCAGTATTTT. Translation gives CASSVASVGDTQYF. The full variable domain, with the rest looked up from reference TRBV9 and TRBJ2-3, is DSGVTQTPKHLITATGQRVTLRCSPRSGDLSVYWYQQSLDQGLQFLIQYYNGEERAKGNILERFSAQQFPDLHSELNLSSLELGDSALYFCASSVASVGDTQYFGPGTRLTVL.